The 15 T cell receptor beta chains listed next were all sequenced from one sample in a study of T-cell memory formation after mild COVID-19. Each CDR3 protein is one row after TCRdb ran MiXCR on the 5' RACE reads. This table holds hundreds of thousands of distinct CDR3 sequences, about a sixth found once. Sequenced material: PBMCs or a T cell subset sorted from them (not recorded which). These TCRs come from a young man who had mild COVID-19 (a few samples of this study predate the infection). Cell type and time point are not known.

This chain links TRBV5-1 with TRBJ2-7, with a possible D match to TRBD1 (5 bases). From germline, CDR1 is SGHRS and CDR2 YFSETQ. Trimming left V 1 base short and J 9 bases short, with 17 bases between. The CDR3 extends over 14 amino acids. The CDR3 DNA follows: TGCGCCAGCAGCTTGACAGGAACCGACGTATGGCAGTACGTC. Translation gives CASSLTGTDVWQYV.

This clonotype was seen a handful of times. The chain uses TRBV28 and TRBJ2-1; D not certain. The CDR3 has 15 residues. Germline CDR1 is MDHEN and CDR2 is SYDVKM. The V end lost 5 bases, the J end lost 6 bases, and 17 bases lay between the germline ends. The CDR3 protein is CASSLPFGQFNEQFF. In DNA, the CDR3 is TGTGCCAGCAGTCTTCCTTTCGGCCAGTTCAATGAGCAGTTCTTC.

The rearrangement links TRBV5-4 to TRBJ1-2; no reliable D call. The V gene lost 0 bases and the J gene lost 8 bases, with 14 bases spanning the gap. Looked up from germline, CDR1 is SGHNT and CDR2 is YYREEE (reference sequence). This CDR3 region has 14 residues. CDR3 sequence: CASSLEFLREGYTF. Written as DNA, the CDR3 is TGTGCCAGCAGCTTGGAGTTTCTCCGGGAGGGCTACACCTTC.

The V call is TRBV30, the J call TRBJ2-3; the D gene could be TRBD1 or TRBD2 (5 bases each). V was cut by 6 bases and J by 6 bases, with 13 bases left in between. CDR3 size: 12 residues. Germline values: CDR1 GTSNPN, CDR2 SVGIG (reference sequence). The CDR3 DNA is TGTGCCTGTGCCCCCGGGGCCGATACGCAGTATTTT. Protein product: CACAPGADTQYF.

The table lists this clonotype with many counts. The genes are TRBV4-3 and TRBJ1-2; 9 bases fit TRBD1. The V and J ends lost 3 bases and 6 bases, in that order; junction bases with no gene match: 8. Germline-derived CDR1 and CDR2 are LGHNA and YSLEER. This CDR3 has 15 residues. The CDR3 DNA is TGCGCCAGCAGCCATACGGACAGGGGACGCAATGGCTACACCTTC. Translation: CASSHTDRGRNGYTF.

In this sample, this clonotype turned up a few times. The chain is built from TRBV12-3 or TRBV12-4 and TRBJ1-2, with D hard to call. V was shortened by 2 bases and J by 7 bases, with 8 bases between the two germline ends. The CDR3 extends over 12 amino acids. The DNA of the CDR3 is TGTGCCAGCAGTTTAAGTGCCGCTGGCTACACCTTC. Encoded protein: CASSLSAAGYTF.

The J gene is TRBJ1-4, the V gene TRBV7-9; 10 nucleotides match TRBD1. The germline V gene has CDR1 SEHNR and CDR2 FQNEAQ (reference sequence). Losses at the gene ends were 4 bases for V and 8 bases for J; bases not matched to a gene: 4. The CDR3 is 14 amino acids. As DNA, the CDR3 is TGTGCCAGCAGCTCGACAGGGGGCAGAGAAAAACTGTTTTTT. Translated: CASSSTGGREKLFF.

The J gene is TRBJ2-7, the V gene TRBV28, with 8 bases lining up with TRBD1. The germline gives CDR1 MDHEN, CDR2 SYDVKM. This CDR3 is 12 amino acids long. The J segment lost 2 bases and the V segment lost 8 bases, leaving 2 bases of the junction unmatched. Here the CDR3 reads CASGDRPYEQYV. In DNA, the CDR3 is TGTGCCAGCGGGGACAGGCCCTACGAGCAGTACGTC.

The gene calls are TRBV3-1 and TRBJ2-1, with 7 positions matching TRBD1. V dropped 6 bases and J dropped 0; count of bases not matched to a gene: 5. The CDR3 sequence is 15 residues long. Germline V gene data show CDR1 as LGHDT and CDR2 as YNNKEL (reference sequence). CDR3 sequence: CASRRRDSSYNEQFF. CDR3 nucleotide sequence: TGTGCCAGCAGACGCCGGGACAGCTCCTACAATGAGCAGTTCTTC.

The V and J genes are TRBV7-2 and TRBJ1-4; 7 positions match TRBD1. J gave up 0 bases and V 8 bases, and 6 bases lay outside the gene matches. CDR3 length equals 15 residues. From germline, CDR1 is SGHTA and CDR2 FQGNSA. For the CDR3, the DNA is TGTGCCAGCCGAGGGACAGTAACAACTAATGAAAAACTGTTTTTT. Translating gives CASRGTVTTNEKLFF.

The chain employs TRBV5-1 and TRBJ2-3; possibly TRBD1 for D (6 bases). Between the trimmed V and J ends, which lost 3 bases and 7 bases, there was a span of 18 bases. The CDR3 runs to 15 residues. Germline V gene lookup returns CDR1 SGHRS and CDR2 YFSETQ. The CDR3: CASSSYRAPGYTQYF. CDR3 bases: TGCGCCAGCAGCTCGTACAGGGCGCCCGGGTATACGCAGTATTTT.

In DNA, the CDR3 is TGTGCCAGCAGCTTAGCGGAGGGACAGGGGGGGCAAGCTTTCTTT. This translates into CASSLAEGQGGQAFF. This chain uses TRBV7-9 with TRBJ1-1; 11 nucleotides agree with TRBD1. The CDR3 is 15 residues long. The V and J ends lost 0 bases and 9 bases, in that order; junction bases with no gene match: 6. Per germline, CDR1 SEHNR and CDR2 FQNEAQ (reference sequence).

This chain uses TRBV6-5 with TRBJ1-1; 10 bases line up with TRBD1. The V and J ends lost 0 bases and 5 bases, in that order; junction bases with no gene match: 9. The CDR3 has 17 residues. Germline lookup yields CDR1 MNHEY and CDR2 SVGAGI. The CDR3 sequence: CASSYSGGTGVWTEAFF. The DNA of the CDR3 is TGTGCCAGCAGTTACTCGGGCGGGACAGGGGTTTGGACTGAAGCTTTCTTT.

CDR3 in DNA: TGTGCCAGCAGCCTCGGAGGGGCGGTGGGACAGTACTTC. It yields the protein CASSLGGAVGQYF. The chain links TRBV3-1 to TRBJ2-7; weak D call: TRBD2 (6 bases). Trimming cost V 4 bases and J 10 bases, with 17 bases left between them. This CDR3 comprises 13 residues. Per germline, CDR1 LGHDT and CDR2 YNNKEL (reference sequence).

The genes are TRBV7-6 and TRBJ2-5, with TRBD1 as a possible D gene (6 bases). The CDR3 sequence is 14 residues long. Germline-derived CDR1 and CDR2 are SGHVS and FNYEAQ. The V end lost 5 bases, the J end lost 3 bases, and 13 bases lay between the germline ends. The CDR3 sequence: CASSPRTEEETQYF. The CDR3 coding sequence is TGTGCCAGCAGCCCCCGGACAGAAGAAGAGACCCAGTACTTC.